This paragraph covers one TCR beta chain sequence. This sample stems from a study of CD8 T cells in Susac syndrome. The CDR3 has 12 residues. V gave up 3 bases and J gave up 3 bases, with 8 bases separating them. Germline V gene sequence: CDR1 DFQATT, CDR2 SNEGSKA (reference sequence). Reverse transcription of about 0.45 to 1 ug RNA was performed with random hexamers. Amplification of TCR beta CDR3 across 54 Vbeta and 13 Jbeta was performed with immunoSEQ multiplex PCR. One entry per CDR3 protein, called by TCRdb with MiXCR from the immunoSEQ multiplex PCR reads. This repertoire shows around 180,000 distinct CDR3 sequences, 85% to 95% found once; its top ten account for less than 0.2%.

Sequencing was done on a sample of CD8+ T cells from PBMCs. V is TRBV20-1 and J is TRBJ1-2; perhaps TRBD1 as D (5 bases). The TCR comes from a human donor with multiple sclerosis. As DNA, the CDR3 is TGCAGTGCTAGGGGGACCGACTATGGCTACACCTTC. It specifies CSARGTDYGYTF.